The 22 T cell receptor beta chains presented below share a single source sample, sequenced in a study of blood T cell repertoires in COVID-19 (dated by TCRdb to 2020 to 2022). Library creation used the immunoSEQ multiplex PCR assay. What TCRdb holds here is the immuneACCESS table cut down to in-frame rearrangements. Part of the clones is not present; checked against another copy, under half of the missing clones reflect an unresolved V gene, and the others are unexplained. This sample comprises hundreds of thousands of clones, 85% to 90% of them detected only once. The ten largest make up approximately 10% of the sample. The sequencing input was peripheral blood. Receptor source: a man between 45 and 60 years old with COVID-19, enrolled during active disease.

The J gene is TRBJ1-5, the V gene TRBV30; weak D call: TRBD1 (6 bases). The CDR3 is 15 residues long. V lost 0 bases and J 4 bases, leaving 13 bases between the germline ends. The V gene's germline CDR1 is GTSNPN and CDR2 SVGIG (reference sequence). The CDR3 DNA follows: TGTGCCTGGAGTGTAAAAGGGGGGGCAAATCAGCCCCAGCATTTT. Translating it yields CAWSVKGGANQPQHF.

This rearrangement joins TRBV4-2 to TRBJ2-7; 7 nucleotides match TRBD1. CDR3 length: 16 amino acids. Germline values: CDR1 LGHNA, CDR2 YNFKEQ. The V segment lost 2 bases and the J segment 2 bases; nucleotides outside the gene matches: 9. CDR3 sequence (DNA): TGTGCCAGCAGCCAACCTGGGACAGACCCAGCCTACGAGCAGTACTTC. Residues: CASSQPGTDPAYEQYF.

In this sample, this clone turned up a few times. DNA for the CDR3: TGTGCCAGCAGTTTATTGGGGGGGACTAGCGGTTCCAATGAGCAGTTCTTC. It is translated as CASSLLGGTSGSNEQFF. The chain is built from TRBV27 and TRBJ2-1; 11 bases are shared with TRBD2. The CDR3 covers 17 residues. Germline V gene sequence: CDR1 MNHEY, CDR2 SMNVEV (reference sequence). After removal of 1 base from V and 6 bases from J, the junction contained 8 bases not matched to a gene.

V and J are TRBV19 and TRBJ2-1; 11 nucleotides agree with TRBD2. Germline values: CDR1 LNHDA, CDR2 SQIVND (reference sequence). The CDR3 has 16 amino acids. V shed 4 bases, J shed 6 bases, and the junction held 8 bases outside the gene matches. The CDR3 here is CASSNLRLAGPNEQFF. The CDR3 DNA reads TGTGCCAGTAGTAACCTTAGACTAGCGGGACCCAATGAGCAGTTCTTC.

The chain employs TRBV3-1 (or the pseudogene TRBV3-2) and TRBJ2-7; the D is unclear. V lost 1 base and J lost 4, with 5 bases in between. The CDR3 runs 12 residues. Per the germline V gene, CDR1 is LGHDT and CDR2 is YNNKEL (reference sequence). DNA of the CDR3: TGTGCCAGCAGCCAAGCCGGGTACGAGCAGTACTTC. Protein: CASSQAGYEQYF.

This clone has only one observation. The CDR3 region is CASSDSGTAYEQYF. The DNA for the CDR3 is TGCGCCAGCAGCGACTCCGGGACAGCCTACGAGCAGTACTTC. The chain couples TRBV5-1 to TRBJ2-7; 7 bases align to TRBD1. Germline CDR1 SGHRS, CDR2 YFSETQ. J was trimmed by 2 bases and V by 4 bases; bases with no gene match: 6. The CDR3 contains 14 residues.

This sequence joins TRBV3-1 (or the pseudogene TRBV3-2) and TRBJ2-3; 8 bases map to TRBD2. The V gene end was trimmed by 0 bases and the J gene end by 7 bases; junction bases not matched to a gene: 9. The CDR3 spans 16 residues. Germline V gene lookup returns CDR1 LGHDT and CDR2 YNNKEL (reference sequence). The CDR3 spells CASSQEGREGQHTQYF. The CDR3 bases are TGTGCCAGCAGCCAAGAAGGCCGGGAGGGCCAACATACGCAGTATTTT.

V and J are TRBV7-8 and TRBJ1-5; 11 bases align to TRBD1. V dropped 4 bases and J dropped 3; count of bases not matched to a gene: 5. The CDR3 has 16 residues. Germline V gene data show CDR1 as SGHVS and CDR2 as FQNEAQ. CDR3 amino acids: CASSSGTGGSNQPQHF. In nucleotides, the CDR3 is TGTGCCAGCAGCTCCGGGACAGGGGGATCCAATCAGCCCCAGCATTTT.

The V and J genes are TRBV5-4 and TRBJ1-3, with 7 positions matching TRBD1. CDR3 length equals 16 residues. CDR1 SGHNT and CDR2 YYREEE come from the germline V gene (reference sequence). The junction had 7 bases not matched to a gene; V was cut back by 4 bases and J by 0 bases. The CDR3 region has the DNA TGTGCCAGCAGCGGGGGACAGTTCAGCTCTGGAAACACCATATATTTT. Amino acids: CASSGGQFSSGNTIYF.

The J gene is TRBJ2-2, the V gene TRBV5-1, with D hard to call. The CDR3 is 14 amino acids. The V gene's germline CDR1 is SGHRS and CDR2 YFSETQ. V lost 3 bases, J lost 4 bases, and 10 bases lay in between. The CDR3 nucleotides are TGCGCCAGCAGCTCCCTCGAGGCCACCGGGGAGCTGTTTTTT. Translating it yields CASSSLEATGELFF.

Concerning this clone: A read error may account for a junction end that differs from germline. The chain recombines TRBV7-7 with TRBJ1-1; the match to TRBD1 covers 7 bases. The germline CDR1 and CDR2 sequences are SSHAT and FNYEAQ (reference sequence). The CDR3 runs to 13 residues. The CDR3 nucleotides are TGTGCTAGCAGCACCGACAGGGACACTGAAGCTTTCTTT. It translates to CASSTDRDTEAFF.

The chain employs TRBV2 and TRBJ2-1, with 13 bases that match TRBD2. V lost 6 bases and J lost 2; bases outside the gene matches: 1. Germline V gene sequence: CDR1 SNHLY, CDR2 FYNNEI. The CDR3 covers 15 residues. CDR3: CASRGLAGTYNEQFF. As DNA, the CDR3 is TGTGCCAGCAGGGGACTAGCGGGGACCTACAATGAGCAGTTCTTC.

The rearrangement joins TRBV3-1 (or the pseudogene TRBV3-2) to TRBJ1-6, with D tentatively TRBD1 (6 bases). Germline V gene lookup returns CDR1 LGHDT and CDR2 YNNKEL (reference sequence). The CDR3 totals 14 residues. V dropped 0 bases and J dropped 10 bases, with 10 bases sitting between them. CDR3 nucleotide sequence: TGTGCCAGCAGCCAAGAACAGGGCTGGTCACCCCTCCACTTT. It codes for CASSQEQGWSPLHF.

The chain combines TRBV5-5 with TRBJ1-1; D call uncertain. Germline lookup yields CDR1 SGHKS and CDR2 YYEKEE (reference sequence). Trimming took off 4 bases at V and 6 bases at J, with 19 bases between the two ends. There are 15 residues in the CDR3. CDR3: CASSEAVGVRAEAFF. CDR3 DNA: TGTGCCAGCAGCGAGGCGGTTGGGGTGAGGGCTGAAGCTTTCTTT.

The genes are TRBV18 and TRBJ1-1, with D perhaps matching TRBD1 (6 bases). The germline gives CDR1 KGHSH, CDR2 LQKENI. Trimming left V 6 bases short and J 0 bases short, with 8 bases between. CDR3 length: 13 amino acids. CDR3 in DNA: TGTGCCAGCTCCCAGGGGATGAACACTGAAGCTTTCTTT. This encodes CASSQGMNTEAFF.

The chain is built from TRBV19 and TRBJ1-1, with D possibly being TRBD1 (6 bases). Germline CDR1 and CDR2: LNHDA and SQIVND (reference sequence). The CDR3 is 13 residues long. V was cut by 6 bases and J by 2 bases, with 10 bases left in between. In DNA, the CDR3 is TGTGCCAGTAGCCGGGACATTAACACTGAAGCTTTCTTT. It translates to CASSRDINTEAFF. The whole variable domain, remainder taken from reference TRBV19 and TRBJ1-1, is DGGITQSPKYLFRKEGQNVTLSCEQNLNHDAMYWYRQDPGQGLRLIYYSQIVNDFQKGDIAEGYSVSREKKESFPLTVTSAQKNPTAFYLCASSRDINTEAFFGQGTRLTVV.

CDR3 nucleotides: TGTGCCAGCAGACGGGACTCCTACGAGCAGTACTTC. Its translation: CASRRDSYEQYF. This chain links TRBV2 with TRBJ2-7; the D gene is possibly TRBD2 (5 bases). CDR1 is SNHLY, CDR2 FYNNEI, per germline. Trimming pared 6 bases from V and 0 bases from J, leaving 6 bases between. This CDR3 has 12 amino acids.

The chain couples TRBV10-1 to TRBJ2-2; possible D gene TRBD1, 6 bases. Germline V gene sequence: CDR1 WNHNN, CDR2 SYGVQD (reference sequence). V was cut by 3 bases and J by 0 bases, with 11 bases left in between. The CDR3 runs 16 residues. CDR3 loop: CASSDPGGANTGELFF. Written as DNA, the CDR3 is TGCGCCAGCAGTGATCCTGGGGGCGCGAACACCGGGGAGCTGTTTTTT.

As concerns this clone: A read error may account for a junction end that differs from germline. V and J are TRBV7-7 and TRBJ2-5; 7 bases match TRBD2. The germline CDR1 and CDR2 sequences are SSHAT and FNYEAQ (reference sequence). The CDR3 runs 16 residues. The chain's CDR3 is CASSLDGGRAQETQYF. The CDR3 region has the DNA TGTGCTAGCAGCTTAGATGGCGGGAGAGCTCAAGAGACCCAGTACTTC.

In DNA form, the CDR3 reads TGTGCCAGCAGCCAAGATCCAGGGGGCGTAGGTGGGGCCAACGTCCTGACTTTC. It codes for CASSQDPGGVGGANVLTF. This rearrangement joins TRBV14 to TRBJ2-6; 8 nucleotides line up with TRBD1. With 0 bases clipped from V and 3 bases from J, the junction kept 7 bases outside the gene matches. The CDR3 has 18 residues. The germline gives CDR1 SGHDN, CDR2 FVKESK.

The chain employs TRBV24-1 and TRBJ2-2, with 7 bases identical to TRBD1. The V and J ends lost 5 bases and 7 bases, in that order; junction bases with no gene match: 6. The length of the CDR3 is 14 residues. CDR1 KGHDR and CDR2 SFDVKD come from the germline V gene. The CDR3 DNA sequence: TGTGCCACCAGTGCCGACAGGGCCGGCGGGGAGCTGTTTTTT. Translation: CATSADRAGGELFF.

This chain connects TRBV2 to TRBJ1-1, with D possibly TRBD1 on 5 matching bases. The CDR3 has 12 amino acids. V gave up 7 bases and J gave up 1 base, with 7 bases separating them. CDR1 is SNHLY, CDR2 FYNNEI, per germline. The CDR3 reads CASTDRNTEAFF. The CDR3, as DNA: TGTGCCAGCACCGACAGGAACACTGAAGCTTTCTTT.